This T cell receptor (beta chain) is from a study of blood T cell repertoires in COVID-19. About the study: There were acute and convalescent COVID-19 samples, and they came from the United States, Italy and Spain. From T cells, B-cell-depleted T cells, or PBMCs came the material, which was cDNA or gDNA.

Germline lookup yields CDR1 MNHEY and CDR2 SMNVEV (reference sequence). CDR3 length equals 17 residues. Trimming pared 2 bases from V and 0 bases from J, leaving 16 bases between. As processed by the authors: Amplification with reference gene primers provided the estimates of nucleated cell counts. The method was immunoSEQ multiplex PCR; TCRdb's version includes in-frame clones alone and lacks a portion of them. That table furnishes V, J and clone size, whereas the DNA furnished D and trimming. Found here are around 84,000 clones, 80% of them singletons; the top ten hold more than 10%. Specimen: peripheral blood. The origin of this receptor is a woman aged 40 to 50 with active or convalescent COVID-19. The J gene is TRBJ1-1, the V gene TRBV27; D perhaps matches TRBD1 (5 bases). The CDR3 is CASSLPSDIHMNTEAFF. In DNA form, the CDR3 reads TGTGCCAGCAGTTTACCCTCGGACATCCATATGAACACTGAAGCTTTCTTT.